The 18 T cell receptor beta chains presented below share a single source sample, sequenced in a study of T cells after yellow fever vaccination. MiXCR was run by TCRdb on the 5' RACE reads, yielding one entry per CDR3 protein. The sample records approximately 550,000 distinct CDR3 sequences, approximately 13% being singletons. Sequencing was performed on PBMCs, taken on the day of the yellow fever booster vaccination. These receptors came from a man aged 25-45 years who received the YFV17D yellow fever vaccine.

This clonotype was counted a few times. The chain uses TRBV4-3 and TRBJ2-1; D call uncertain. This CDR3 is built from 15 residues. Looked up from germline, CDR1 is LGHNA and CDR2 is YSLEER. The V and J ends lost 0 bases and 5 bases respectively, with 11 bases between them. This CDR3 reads CASSQDRDTHNEQFF. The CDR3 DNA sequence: TGCGCCAGCAGCCAAGATAGAGACACACACAATGAGCAGTTCTTC.

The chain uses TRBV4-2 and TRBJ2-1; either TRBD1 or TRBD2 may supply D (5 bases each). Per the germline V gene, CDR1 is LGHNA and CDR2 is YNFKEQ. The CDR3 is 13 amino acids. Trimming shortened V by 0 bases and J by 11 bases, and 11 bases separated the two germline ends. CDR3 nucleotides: TGTGCCAGCAGCCAAGACGAGAAGGGACAGCAGTTCTTC. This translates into CASSQDEKGQQFF.

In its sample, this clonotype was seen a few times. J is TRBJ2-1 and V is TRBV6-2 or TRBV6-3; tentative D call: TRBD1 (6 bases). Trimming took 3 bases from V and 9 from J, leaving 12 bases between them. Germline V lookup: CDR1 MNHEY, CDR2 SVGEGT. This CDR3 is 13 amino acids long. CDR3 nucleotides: TGTGCCAGCAGTTATTACAGGGTCGTTGAGCAGTTCTTC. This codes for CASSYYRVVEQFF.

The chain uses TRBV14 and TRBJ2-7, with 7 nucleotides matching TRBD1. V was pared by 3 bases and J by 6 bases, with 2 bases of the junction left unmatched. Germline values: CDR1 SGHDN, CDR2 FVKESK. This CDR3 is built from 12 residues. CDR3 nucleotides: TGTGCCAGCAGCCACACAGGGGCCGAGCAGTACTTC. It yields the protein CASSHTGAEQYF.

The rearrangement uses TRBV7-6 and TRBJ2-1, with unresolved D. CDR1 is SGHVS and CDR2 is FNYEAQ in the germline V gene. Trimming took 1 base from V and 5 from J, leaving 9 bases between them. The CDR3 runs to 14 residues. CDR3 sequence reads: CASSLEAFDNEQFF. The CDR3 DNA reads TGTGCCAGCAGCTTAGAAGCTTTCGACAATGAGCAGTTCTTC.

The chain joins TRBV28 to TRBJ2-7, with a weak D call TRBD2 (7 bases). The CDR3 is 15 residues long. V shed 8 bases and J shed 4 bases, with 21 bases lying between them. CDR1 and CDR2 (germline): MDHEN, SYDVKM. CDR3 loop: CASARWGGAIYEQYF. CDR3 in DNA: TGTGCCAGCGCCCGTTGGGGGGGCGCAATTTACGAGCAGTACTTC.

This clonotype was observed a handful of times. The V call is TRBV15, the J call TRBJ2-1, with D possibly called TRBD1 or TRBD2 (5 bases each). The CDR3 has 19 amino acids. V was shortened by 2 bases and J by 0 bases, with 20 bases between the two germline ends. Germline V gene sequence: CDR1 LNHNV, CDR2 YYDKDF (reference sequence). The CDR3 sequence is CATSRFTSPGPGSYNEQFF. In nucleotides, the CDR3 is TGTGCCACCAGCAGATTTACCTCCCCGGGACCGGGCTCCTACAATGAGCAGTTCTTC.

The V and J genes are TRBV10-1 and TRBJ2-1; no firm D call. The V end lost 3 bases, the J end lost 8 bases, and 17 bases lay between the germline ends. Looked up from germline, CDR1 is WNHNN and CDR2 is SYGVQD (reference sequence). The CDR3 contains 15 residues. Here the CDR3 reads CASSDFQAGRDEQFF. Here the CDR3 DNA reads TGCGCCAGCAGTGATTTTCAAGCAGGAAGGGATGAGCAGTTCTTC.

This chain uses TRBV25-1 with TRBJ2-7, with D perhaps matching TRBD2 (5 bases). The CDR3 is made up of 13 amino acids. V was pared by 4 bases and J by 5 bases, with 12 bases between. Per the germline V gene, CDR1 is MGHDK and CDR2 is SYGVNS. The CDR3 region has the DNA TGTGCCAGCAGTGGGTGGGAGCGCGACGAGCAGTACTTC. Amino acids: CASSGWERDEQYF.

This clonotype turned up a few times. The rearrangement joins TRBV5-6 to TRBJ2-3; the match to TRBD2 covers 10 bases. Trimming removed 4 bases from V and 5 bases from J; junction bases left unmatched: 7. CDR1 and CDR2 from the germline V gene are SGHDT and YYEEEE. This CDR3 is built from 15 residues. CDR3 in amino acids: CASSAPGLAIDTQYF. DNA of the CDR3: TGTGCCAGCAGCGCGCCGGGACTAGCGATAGATACGCAGTATTTT. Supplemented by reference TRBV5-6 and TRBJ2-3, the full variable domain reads DAGVTQSPTHLIKTRGQQVTLRCSPKSGHDTVSWYQQALGQGPQFIFQYYEEEERQRGNFPDRFSGHQFPNYSSELNVNALLLGDSALYLCASSAPGLAIDTQYFGPGTRLTVL.

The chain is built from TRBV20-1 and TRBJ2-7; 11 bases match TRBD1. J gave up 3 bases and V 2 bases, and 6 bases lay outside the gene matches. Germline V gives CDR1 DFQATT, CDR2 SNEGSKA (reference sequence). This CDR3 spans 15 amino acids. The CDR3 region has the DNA TGCAGTGCTAGAACCAGGACAGGGGGCCTCTACGAGCAGTACTTC. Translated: CSARTRTGGLYEQYF.

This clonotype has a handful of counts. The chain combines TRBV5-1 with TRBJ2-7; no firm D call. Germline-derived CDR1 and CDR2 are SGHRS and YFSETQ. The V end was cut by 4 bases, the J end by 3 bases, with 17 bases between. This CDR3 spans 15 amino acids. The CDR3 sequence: CASSPGGLVFYEQYF. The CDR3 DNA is TGCGCCAGCAGCCCTGGTGGCCTTGTATTCTACGAGCAGTACTTC. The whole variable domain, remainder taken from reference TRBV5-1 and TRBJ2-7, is KAGVTQTPRYLIKTRGQQVTLSCSPISGHRSVSWYQQTPGQGLQFLFEYFSETQRNKGNFPGRFSGRQFSNSRSEMNVSTLELGDSALYLCASSPGGLVFYEQYFGPGTRLTVT.

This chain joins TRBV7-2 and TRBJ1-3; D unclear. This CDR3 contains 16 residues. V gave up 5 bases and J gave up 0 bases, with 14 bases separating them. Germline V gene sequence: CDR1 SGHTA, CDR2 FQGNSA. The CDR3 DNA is TGTGCCAGCAGCACTAGAAACAGTGCCTCTGGAAACACCATATATTTT. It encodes CASSTRNSASGNTIYF.

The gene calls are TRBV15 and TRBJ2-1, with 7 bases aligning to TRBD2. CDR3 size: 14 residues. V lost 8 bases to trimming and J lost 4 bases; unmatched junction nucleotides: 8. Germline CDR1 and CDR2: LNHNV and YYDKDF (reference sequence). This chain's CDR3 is CATGMASGYNEQFF. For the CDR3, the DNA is TGTGCCACCGGGATGGCTAGCGGTTACAATGAGCAGTTCTTC.

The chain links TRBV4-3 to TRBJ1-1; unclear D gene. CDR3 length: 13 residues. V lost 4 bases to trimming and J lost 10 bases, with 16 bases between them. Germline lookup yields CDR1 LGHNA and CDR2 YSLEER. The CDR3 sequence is CASSPLDGLAAFF. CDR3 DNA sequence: TGCGCCAGCAGCCCCCTGGACGGGTTGGCAGCTTTCTTT.

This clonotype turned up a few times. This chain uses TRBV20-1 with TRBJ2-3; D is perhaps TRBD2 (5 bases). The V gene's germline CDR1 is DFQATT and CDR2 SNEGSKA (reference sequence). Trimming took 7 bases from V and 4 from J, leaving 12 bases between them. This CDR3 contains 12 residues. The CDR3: CSVPLGADTQYF. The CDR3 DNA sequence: TGCAGTGTGCCCCTGGGAGCAGATACGCAGTATTTT.

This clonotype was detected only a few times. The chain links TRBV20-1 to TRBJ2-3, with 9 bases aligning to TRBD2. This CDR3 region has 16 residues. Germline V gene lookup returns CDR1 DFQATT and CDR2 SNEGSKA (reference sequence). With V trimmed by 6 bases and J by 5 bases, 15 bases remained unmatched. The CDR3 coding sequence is TGCAGTGCCAGGTCCCGGCGGGAGGGCCCTATAGATACGCAGTATTTT. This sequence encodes CSARSRREGPIDTQYF.

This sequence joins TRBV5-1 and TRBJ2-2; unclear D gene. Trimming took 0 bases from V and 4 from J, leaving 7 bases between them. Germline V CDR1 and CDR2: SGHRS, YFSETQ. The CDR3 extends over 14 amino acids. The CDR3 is CASSLGHLTGELFF. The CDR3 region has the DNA TGCGCCAGCAGCTTGGGACACCTCACCGGGGAGCTGTTTTTT.